This T cell receptor (beta chain) is drawn from a study of stem cell transplantation in POMP-related autoinflammatory disease. On the study more broadly: Neutrophil and platelet engraftment from the graft donor was 100% through one year after transplant.

J lost 8 bases, V lost 8 bases, and 4 bases had no gene match. CDR1 SGHDN and CDR2 FVKESK come from the germline V gene. There are 11 residues in the CDR3. As concerns this clone: The antigen remains unidentified.

Findings and limits, study-wide: Across all analyzed T-cell subsets, patients with PRAID tended toward reduced diversity and increased clonality. Unique TRB V-J gene pairings were limited in number in patients with PRAID.

The assay was immunoSEQ multiplex PCR, and TCRdb's table has in-frame clones only and misses some. The sample lists some 3,000 clones, approximately 91% seen once, with roughly 2% in the top ten. PRAID featured immunodeficiency plus autoinflammation. V and J are TRBV14 and TRBJ2-3; the match to TRBD2 covers 7 bases. Sequencing used CD4+ follicular helper T cells (Tfh) from PBMCs, obtained after stem cell transplantation. The origin of this receptor is a human patient with POMP-related autoinflammation and immune dysregulation (PRAID). Some T cells may have come from the graft donor. In DNA, the CDR3 is TGTGCCAGCCGATCGGGGGGTACGCAGTATTTT. Translated, it gives CASRSGGTQYF.